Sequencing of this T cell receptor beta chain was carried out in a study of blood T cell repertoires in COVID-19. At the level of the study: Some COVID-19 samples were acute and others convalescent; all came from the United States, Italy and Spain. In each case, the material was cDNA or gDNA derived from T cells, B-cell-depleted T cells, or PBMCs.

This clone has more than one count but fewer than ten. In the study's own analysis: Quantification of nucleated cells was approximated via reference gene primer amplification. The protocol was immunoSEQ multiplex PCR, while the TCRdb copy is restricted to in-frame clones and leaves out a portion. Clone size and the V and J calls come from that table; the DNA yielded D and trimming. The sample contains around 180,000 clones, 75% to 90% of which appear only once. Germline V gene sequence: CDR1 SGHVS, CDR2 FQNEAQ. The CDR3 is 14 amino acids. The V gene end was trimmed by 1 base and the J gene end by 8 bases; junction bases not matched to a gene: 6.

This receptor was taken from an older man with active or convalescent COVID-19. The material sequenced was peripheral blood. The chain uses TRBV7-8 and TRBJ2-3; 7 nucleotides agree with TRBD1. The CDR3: CASSLGDRWGTQYF. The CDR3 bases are TGTGCCAGCAGCTTAGGGGACAGATGGGGTACGCAGTATTTT.